This T cell receptor beta chain appears in the sequencing data of a study of cytotoxic CD8 clonotypes in ibrutinib-treated CLL. Study-wide context: Averaging across samples gave roughly 260,000 productive templates and roughly 100,000 productive rearrangements.

The protocol was immunoSEQ multiplex PCR, while the TCRdb copy is restricted to in-frame clones and leaves out a portion. The data contain over 25,000 clones, 55% to 65% of them singletons. Remarks on this clone: No antigen is known for it.

The study, taken as a whole, reports: Clonality grew at ibrutinib response; at progression, it decreased back toward baseline.

From germline, CDR1 is MNHEY and CDR2 SVGAGI. Between the trimmed V and J ends, which lost 0 bases and 4 bases, there was a span of 12 bases. CDR3 length: 15 amino acids. This specimen consisted of PBMCs, obtained before ibrutinib treatment. The rearrangement joins TRBV6-5 to TRBJ1-2, with D maybe TRBD1 (5 bases). This sequence was found in a human donor with chronic lymphocytic leukemia. As DNA, the CDR3 is TGTGCCAGCAGTTACTCGCGGGGCGCGGGCTATGGCTACACCTTC. As protein: CASSYSRGAGYGYTF.